The 13 T cell receptor beta chains presented below share a single source sample, sequenced in a study of T cells in women clearing cervical HPV infection. The protocol was immunoSEQ multiplex PCR, while the TCRdb copy is restricted to in-frame clones and leaves out a portion. This table lists fewer than 35,000 clones. Sequencing input: blood buffy coat. These receptors came from a woman aged 18 to 75 with a cervical HPV16 infection that either progressed to CIN3+ or cleared (not recorded which).

To note about this clone: Read data end 3 residues before the CDR3 end; the end is taken from the germline J gene. The V gene is TRBV6-1, the J gene TRBJ1-2; D is unclear. The CDR3 runs to 13 residues. V lost 0 bases and J 1 base, leaving 3 bases between the germline ends. The germline V gene encodes CDR1 MNHNS and CDR2 SASEGT. CDR3 in amino acids: CASSEALNYGYTF. The CDR3 bases that were read are TGTGCCAGCAGTGAAGCTCTTAACTATGGC.

Note on this clone: The read falls 3 residues short of the CDR3 end, and the missing part is taken from the germline J gene. This chain links TRBV20-1 with TRBJ2-3; 11 bases fit TRBD2. CDR1 and CDR2 (germline): DFQATT, SNEGSKA (reference sequence). The CDR3 loop spans 14 amino acids. Trimming cost V 1 base and J 6 bases; bases outside gene matches: 3. The CDR3 bases that were read are TGCAGTGCTAGAGCTAGCGGGGGGTCCGATACG. Its translation: CSARASGGSDT. The full CDR3 is CSARASGGSDTQYF.

For this clone: The read stops 3 residues short of the end of the CDR3; the missing end is completed from the germline J gene. The chain carries TRBV7-2 and TRBJ2-3; D is possibly TRBD1 (5 bases). The length of the CDR3 is 14 residues. The V end lost 8 bases, the J end lost 4 bases, and 16 bases lay between the germline ends. Germline V gene sequence: CDR1 SGHTA, CDR2 FQGNSA. CDR3 DNA (partial): TGTGCCAGCGGACAAATGCAGGTTCCAGATACG. Amino acid sequence: CASGQMQVPDT. The entire CDR3 protein reads CASGQMQVPDTQYF.

As regards this clone: The read stops 3 residues short of the end of the CDR3; the missing end is completed from the germline J gene. The chain recombines TRBV20-1 with TRBJ2-1; TRBD1 is a possible D gene (7 bases). Trimming cost V 0 bases and J 4 bases, with 13 bases left between them. CDR3 length: 15 residues. CDR1 is DFQATT, CDR2 SNEGSKA, per germline (reference sequence). CDR3 DNA, as far as it was read: TGCAGTGCTAGAGATTCGCAGGGGGGTTACAATGAG. Translating it yields CSARDSQGGYNE. The whole CDR3 sequence is CSARDSQGGYNEQFF.

Concerning this clone itself: The sequenced fragment ends 3 residues before the CDR3 boundary, so the rest is inferred from the germline J gene. The J gene is TRBJ2-7, the V gene TRBV12-3 or TRBV12-4; 8 bases fit TRBD1. The V segment lost 4 bases and the J segment 5 bases; nucleotides outside the gene matches: 4. The CDR3 has 13 residues. Incomplete CDR3 DNA: TGTGCCAGCAGTTGGACAGGGTGGGACGAG. Translation: CASSWTGWDE. Given in full, the CDR3 is CASSWTGWDEQYF.

About this clone itself: The CDR3 is cut off 3 residues early in the read; its end comes from the germline J gene. J is TRBJ1-2 and V is TRBV10-3, with TRBD1 as a possible D gene (6 bases). The CDR3 spans 13 residues. CDR1 and CDR2 (germline): ENHRY, SYGVKD. Deletions cut 11 bases from V and 0 bases from J, with 13 bases between. Incomplete CDR3 DNA: TGTGCCGCGGGGGACAAAACTAACTATGGC. Translated, it gives CAAGDKTNYG. The whole CDR3 reads CAAGDKTNYGYTF.

A remark on this clone: The read falls 3 residues short of the CDR3 end, and the missing part is taken from the germline J gene. V gene TRBV5-8 combines with J gene TRBJ2-1; TRBD2 might be the D (5 bases). Trimming left V 4 bases short and J 4 bases short, with 12 bases between. The germline gives CDR1 SGHTS, CDR2 YDEGEE. The CDR3 consists of 14 residues. The CDR3 DNA, read in part, is TGTGCCAGCAGCCCACTTAGCGCTTACAATGAG. Protein: CASSPLSAYNE. The whole CDR3 protein reads CASSPLSAYNEQFF.

Details on this clone: The read gets to within 3 residues of the CDR3 end, and the germline J gene fills in the rest. The chain couples TRBV29-1 to TRBJ2-2, with D uncertain. The CDR3 covers 10 residues. Trimming cost V 6 bases and J 5 bases, with 4 bases left between them. CDR1 and CDR2 (germline): SQVTM, ANQGSEA. The covered CDR3 bases are TGCAGCGTGCTAACCGGGGAG. It translates to CSVLTGE. The entire CDR3 sequence reads CSVLTGELFF.

Comments on this clone: The CDR3 end is not reached by the read, which stops 3 residues before it; the germline J gene fills it in. This rearrangement joins TRBV7-9 to TRBJ1-1; D not certain. The V end lost 0 bases, the J end lost 5 bases, and 13 bases lay between the germline ends. This CDR3 region has 15 residues. Germline V gives CDR1 SEHNR, CDR2 FQNEAQ (reference sequence). Partial CDR3 DNA: TGTGCCAGCAGCTTAGCAGTGGACTCGGGGACTGAA. Its translation is CASSLAVDSGTE. The CDR3 as a whole reads CASSLAVDSGTEAFF.

Of note for this clone: The read terminates 3 residues before the CDR3 end, so the remaining end is supplied by the germline J gene. The chain links TRBV7-9 to TRBJ2-4; D uncertain. The CDR3 length is 12 residues. In germline, CDR1 is SEHNR, CDR2 FQNEAQ (reference sequence). The DNA read from the CDR3 is TGTGCCAGCAGCTTGCAGGAACGGATT. Its protein is CASSLQERI. The full CDR3 protein is CASSLQERIQYF.

The sequenced CDR3 bases are TGTGCCAGCAGCTTAGAACAGGGGGCAAGATCACCA. As protein: CASSLEQGARSP. In full, the CDR3 is CASSLEQGARSPLFF. The V call is TRBV7-9, the J call TRBJ1-4; 9 bases are shared with TRBD1. The read terminates 3 residues ahead of where the CDR3 ends, so the germline J gene completes it. Germline V CDR1 and CDR2: SEHNR, FQNEAQ (reference sequence). This CDR3 spans 15 amino acids.

On this clone: The read falls 3 residues short of the CDR3 end, and the missing part is taken from the germline J gene. The chain uses TRBV7-3 and TRBJ2-2, with D maybe TRBD2 (6 bases). V lost 5 bases to trimming and J lost 1 base, with 14 bases between them. The CDR3 consists of 16 residues. Germline V lookup: CDR1 SGHTA, CDR2 FQGTGA. CDR3 DNA, as far as it was read: TGTGCCAGCAGCGAACAGCGGGCCCTGAACACCGGGGAG. It specifies CASSEQRALNTGE. The whole CDR3 is CASSEQRALNTGELFF.

In the case of this clone: Coverage ceases 3 residues before the CDR3 finishes, and the germline J gene fills in the end. The V call is TRBV19, the J call TRBJ1-1, with D maybe TRBD1 (6 bases). Germline V gene lookup returns CDR1 LNHDA and CDR2 SQIVND (reference sequence). V lost 9 bases, J lost 3 bases, and 11 bases lay in between. The CDR3 runs to 12 residues. The CDR3 reads CASTGTYTEAFF. The CDR3 bases that were read are TGTGCCAGCACCGGGACATACACTGAA.